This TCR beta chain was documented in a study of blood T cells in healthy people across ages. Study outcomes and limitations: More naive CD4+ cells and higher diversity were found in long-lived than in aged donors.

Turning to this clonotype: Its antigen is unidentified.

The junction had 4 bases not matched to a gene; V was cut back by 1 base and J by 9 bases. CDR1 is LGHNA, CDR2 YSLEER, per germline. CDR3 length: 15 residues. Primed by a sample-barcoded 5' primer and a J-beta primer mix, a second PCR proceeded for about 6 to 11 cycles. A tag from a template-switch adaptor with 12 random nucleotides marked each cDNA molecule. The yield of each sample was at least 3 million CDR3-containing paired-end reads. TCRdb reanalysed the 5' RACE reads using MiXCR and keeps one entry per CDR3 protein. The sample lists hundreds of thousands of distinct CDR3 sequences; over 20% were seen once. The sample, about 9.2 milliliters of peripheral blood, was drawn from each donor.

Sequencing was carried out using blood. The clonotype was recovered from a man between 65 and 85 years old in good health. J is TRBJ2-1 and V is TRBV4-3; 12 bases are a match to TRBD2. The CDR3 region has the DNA TGCGCCAGCAGCCAAGGGACTAGCGGGATAGGTGAGCAGTTCTTC. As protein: CASSQGTSGIGEQFF.